These T cell receptor beta chains were read from a single sample in a study of blood T cell repertoires in COVID-19. The protocol was immunoSEQ multiplex PCR, while the TCRdb copy is restricted to in-frame clones and leaves out a portion. The sample includes fewer than 110,000 clones, approximately 89% seen only once; the top ten take about 6.8%. The source material was peripheral blood. The receptor set was obtained from a man in his fifties or sixties with active or convalescent COVID-19. The CDR3 runs from the conserved cysteine through the conserved F or W. The order of the fields is D gene, J gene, clone size, V gene, CDR3 protein, CDR3 DNA. The D gene is left open where the match is weak. Clone size appears in some rows only: once, few, many, or a class for an expanded clone.

D: TRBD1; J: TRBJ1-5; size: NA; V: TRBV19; CDR3: CASSIGDRGHQPQHF; DNA: TGTGCCAGTAGTATCGGCGACAGGGGGCATCAGCCCCAGCATTTT
D: TRBD2; J: TRBJ2-1; size: NA; V: TRBV5-1; CDR3: CASSPEGRLAGGNEQFF; DNA: TGCGCCAGCAGCCCCGAGGGGCGACTAGCGGGAGGGAACGAGCAGTTCTTC
D: TRBD2; J: TRBJ2-3; size: NA; V: TRBV9; CDR3: CASSATSGRALGTQYF; DNA: TGTGCCAGCAGCGCCACTAGCGGGAGGGCCCTCGGAACGCAGTATTTT
D: NA; J: TRBJ1-2; size: NA; V: TRBV10-3; CDR3: CAISEGVGGNFYGYTF; DNA: TGTGCCATCAGTGAAGGCGTCGGGGGGAACTTCTATGGCTACACCTTC
D: TRBD1; J: TRBJ1-5; size: NA; V: TRBV10-3; CDR3: CAAGTGLGNQPQHF; DNA: TGTGCCGCCGGGACAGGGTTAGGAAATCAGCCCCAGCATTTT
D: TRBD1; J: TRBJ2-2; size: NA; V: TRBV6-6; CDR3: CASSNRGDTGELFF; DNA: TGTGCCAGCAGTAACAGGGGTGACACCGGGGAGCTGTTTTTT
D: TRBD2; J: TRBJ2-7; size: once; V: TRBV7-8; CDR3: CASSLRGTSGGTYEQYF; DNA: TGTGCCAGCAGCTTGCGTGGGACTAGCGGGGGAACCTACGAGCAGTACTTC
D: NA; J: TRBJ2-7; size: NA; V: TRBV28; CDR3: CASIGRNEQYF; DNA: TGTGCCAGCATAGGCAGGAACGAGCAGTACTTC
D: TRBD2; J: TRBJ2-1; size: NA; V: TRBV7-8; CDR3: CASSARLAGTGNEQFF; DNA: TGTGCCAGCAGCGCCAGACTAGCGGGGACGGGTAATGAGCAGTTCTTC
D: TRBD1; J: TRBJ1-1; size: NA; V: TRBV27; CDR3: CASRGQVNTEAFF; DNA: TGTGCCAGCAGGGGACAGGTGAACACTGAAGCTTTCTTT
D: NA; J: TRBJ2-1; size: NA; V: TRBV11-3; CDR3: CASSTDRGSYNEQFF; DNA: TGTGCCAGCAGCACTGACAGAGGCTCCTACAATGAGCAGTTCTTC
D: TRBD1; J: TRBJ1-2; size: NA; V: TRBV5-4; CDR3: CASSLGGTGDGYTF; DNA: TGTGCCAGCAGCTTGGGCGGGACAGGGGATGGCTACACCTTC
D: TRBD2; J: TRBJ2-1; size: NA; V: TRBV7-9; CDR3: CASSPLSGRARNEQFF; DNA: TGTGCCAGCAGCCCGCTTAGCGGGAGGGCCCGCAATGAGCAGTTCTTC
D: NA; J: TRBJ2-2; size: NA; V: TRBV5-1; CDR3: CASSLAEQGGLFF; DNA: TGCGCCAGCAGCTTGGCCGAGCAGGGCGGTCTGTTTTTT
D: TRBD2; J: TRBJ2-2; size: NA; V: TRBV19; CDR3: CASTTSGRGTGELFF; DNA: TGTGCCAGTACCACTAGCGGGAGAGGGACCGGGGAGCTGTTTTTT
D: NA; J: TRBJ2-3; size: NA; V: TRBV27; CDR3: CASRFMGRDTQYF; DNA: TGTGCCAGCAGGTTTATGGGGCGAGATACGCAGTATTTT
D: TRBD2; J: TRBJ2-7; size: NA; V: TRBV7-8; CDR3: CASSSLAGVYYEQYF; DNA: TGTGCCAGCAGCTCCCTAGCGGGAGTGTACTACGAGCAGTACTTC
D: NA; J: TRBJ2-5; size: NA; V: TRBV18; CDR3: CASSPPPTRETQYF; DNA: TGTGCCAGCTCACCACCGCCGACCAGGGAGACCCAGTACTTC
D: NA; J: TRBJ2-1; size: once; V: TRBV4-2; CDR3: CASSRSTGYNEQFF; DNA: TGTGCCAGCAGCCGCTCAACGGGCTACAATGAGCAGTTCTTC
D: NA; J: TRBJ2-7; size: NA; V: TRBV23-1; CDR3: CASSQSTVPYEQYF; DNA: TGCGCCAGCAGTCAATCGACAGTTCCCTACGAGCAGTACTTC
D: NA; J: TRBJ2-3; size: NA; V: TRBV27; CDR3: CASTRRGSTDTQYF; DNA: TGTGCCAGCACCCGCAGGGGCAGCACAGATACGCAGTATTTT
D: NA; J: TRBJ2-7; size: NA; V: TRBV19; CDR3: CASRTSGATYEQYF; DNA: TGTGCCAGTAGAACTTCAGGGGCCACCTACGAGCAGTACTTC
D: NA; J: TRBJ2-2; size: once; V: TRBV7-2; CDR3: CASSLAVLSGELFF; DNA: TGTGCCAGCAGCTTAGCCGTTTTGTCCGGGGAGCTGTTTTTT